The 18 T cell receptor beta chains below all came from one sample that was sequenced in a study of blood T cell repertoires in COVID-19. Libraries were prepared by immunoSEQ multiplex PCR; TCRdb keeps only in-frame clonotypes and omits some of them. The sample yields 90,000 to 130,000 clones, around nine tenths seen once. Sequenced sample: peripheral blood. These receptors originate from a man aged 35 to 55 with acute or convalescent COVID-19.

The chain joins TRBV19 to TRBJ2-2; 7 bases are a match to TRBD1. This CDR3 is 15 amino acids long. Germline CDR1 and CDR2: LNHDA and SQIVND (reference sequence). With 6 bases clipped from V and 4 bases from J, the junction kept 8 bases outside the gene matches. The CDR3: CASRKDRRLTGELFF. CDR3 bases: TGTGCCAGTAGGAAGGACAGGCGCCTCACCGGGGAGCTGTTTTTT.

J is TRBJ2-5 and V is TRBV5-1, with 7 bases fitting TRBD1. This CDR3 contains 16 residues. Germline CDR1 SGHRS, CDR2 YFSETQ. V lost 4 bases to trimming and J lost 5 bases; unmatched junction nucleotides: 14. Written as DNA, the CDR3 is TGCGCCAGCAGCCCTGGTGGGACAGAAGGATGGGAGACCCAGTACTTC. Residues: CASSPGGTEGWETQYF.

V and J are TRBV30 and TRBJ2-7, with TRBD1 matching 7 bases. The ends lost 1 base at V and 3 bases at J; junction bases unmatched: 6. Germline CDR1 and CDR2: GTSNPN and SVGIG (reference sequence). The CDR3 extends over 14 amino acids. The CDR3 is CAWSEGTVIYEQYF. The DNA for the CDR3 is TGTGCCTGGAGTGAGGGGACAGTGATCTACGAGCAGTACTTC.

The chain combines TRBV11-2 with TRBJ2-7; 8 nucleotides align to TRBD2. Germline-derived CDR1 and CDR2 are SGHAT and FQNNGV. CDR3 length: 15 residues. The V gene end was trimmed by 1 base and the J gene end by 2 bases; junction bases not matched to a gene: 4. For the CDR3, the DNA is TGTGCCAGCAGCTTAGTCGGGGGGGGCCCCTACGAGCAGTACTTC. Protein product: CASSLVGGGPYEQYF.

This chain links TRBV24-1 with TRBJ2-2; D is uncertain. The CDR3 totals 14 residues. Per germline, CDR1 KGHDR and CDR2 SFDVKD. Trimming pared 5 bases from V and 2 bases from J, leaving 8 bases between. The CDR3 DNA reads as TGTGCCACCAGTGGTGGGCAAAACACCGGGGAGCTGTTTTTT. This translates into CATSGGQNTGELFF.

The chain is built from TRBV19 and TRBJ1-4; 8 nucleotides match TRBD1. Germline loops: CDR1 LNHDA, CDR2 SQIVND (reference sequence). J gave up 7 bases and V 6 bases, and 7 bases lay outside the gene matches. The CDR3 loop spans 14 amino acids. For the CDR3, the DNA is TGTGCCAGTAGCTCCGGGACAGGTCCTGAAAAACTGTTTTTT. It codes for CASSSGTGPEKLFF.

The chain joins TRBV4-1 to TRBJ2-1; unclear D gene. The CDR3 is 16 residues long. The germline V gene has CDR1 MGHRA and CDR2 YSYEKL. The germline V and J ends were trimmed by 1 base and 2 bases, with 12 bases remaining between them. The CDR3 bases are TGCGCCAGCAGCCAAGGTGTTCTCCTAACCTACAATGAGCAGTTCTTC. Its translation is CASSQGVLLTYNEQFF.

The chain has TRBV27 and TRBJ2-1; 14 bases match TRBD2. The V gene end was trimmed by 5 bases and the J gene end by 10 bases; junction bases not matched to a gene: 10. CDR3 size: 16 residues. Germline assignment: CDR1 MNHEY and CDR2 SMNVEV (reference sequence). Here the CDR3 reads CASSQPGLAGGREQFF. Here the CDR3 DNA reads TGTGCCAGCAGTCAACCTGGACTAGCGGGAGGACGAGAGCAGTTCTTC.

The genes are TRBV11-3 and TRBJ2-2, with D perhaps TRBD2 (6 bases). The CDR3 has 13 amino acids. Trimming cost V 4 bases and J 7 bases, with 10 bases left between them. Germline values: CDR1 SGHNT, CDR2 YENEEA. CDR3 region: CASSSREVGELFF. CDR3 DNA sequence: TGTGCCAGCAGCTCGAGGGAGGTCGGGGAGCTGTTTTTT.

The chain is built from TRBV29-1 and TRBJ2-3, with 8 bases matching TRBD1. J gave up 6 bases and V 6 bases, and 5 bases lay outside the gene matches. This CDR3 has 12 residues. Germline V gives CDR1 SQVTM, CDR2 ANQGSEA. CDR3 nucleotide sequence: TGCAGCGTACTACAGGGGGTGGATACGCAGTATTTT. It encodes CSVLQGVDTQYF.

The table lists this clone with a count of one. This sequence joins TRBV7-9 and TRBJ2-5; 14 nucleotides line up with TRBD2. The CDR3 is made up of 19 amino acids. Trimming took 1 base from V and 0 from J; bases not matched to a gene: 7. Germline lookup yields CDR1 SEHNR and CDR2 FQNEAQ (reference sequence). The CDR3 DNA follows: TGTGCCAGCAGCTTAGGGGGACTAGCGGGGGCCACGTACCAAGAGACCCAGTACTTC. Amino acids: CASSLGGLAGATYQETQYF.

CDR3 DNA: TGTGCCAGCAGCTTGGGGGGACAAAACTATGGCTACACCTTC. It specifies CASSLGGQNYGYTF. This chain uses TRBV5-4 with TRBJ1-2; D might be TRBD1 (6 bases). The CDR3 spans 14 residues. Between the trimmed V and J ends, which lost 0 bases and 2 bases, there was a span of 8 bases. Germline V gene sequence: CDR1 SGHNT, CDR2 YYREEE (reference sequence).

This chain connects TRBV5-4 to TRBJ2-3; TRBD2 aligns across 8 bases. This CDR3 spans 17 amino acids. Germline V gives CDR1 SGHNT, CDR2 YYREEE (reference sequence). With V trimmed by 1 base and J by 7 bases, 14 bases remained unmatched. DNA for the CDR3: TGTGCCAGCAGCTTGCGGGGGGGCAGGGCAGCACAGAATACGCAGTATTTT. This translates into CASSLRGGRAAQNTQYF.

This clone was counted between two and nine times. The chain has TRBV11-3 and TRBJ1-1, with TRBD1 as a possible D gene (5 bases). Germline V gene data show CDR1 as SGHNT and CDR2 as YENEEA. V lost 5 bases, J lost 1 base, and 11 bases lay in between. The length of the CDR3 is 14 residues. CDR3 sequence reads: CASSQSGGNTEAFF. The DNA for the CDR3 is TGTGCCAGCAGCCAATCCGGGGGGAACACTGAAGCTTTCTTT.

The V gene is TRBV5-6, the J gene TRBJ2-7; D not resolved. Germline CDR1 is SGHDT and CDR2 is YYEEEE. Deletions cut 4 bases from V and 2 bases from J, with 10 bases between. This CDR3 comprises 13 residues. The CDR3 nucleotides read TGTGCCAGCAGCCAGACACCGGCCTACGAGCAGTACTTC. The encoded protein is CASSQTPAYEQYF.

This chain links TRBV5-8 with TRBJ2-7, with a tentative D call TRBD1 (11 bases). This CDR3 has 19 residues. Per germline, CDR1 SGHTS and CDR2 YDEGEE. V was pared by 4 bases and J by 7 bases, with 33 bases between. CDR3 bases: TGTGCCAGCAGCCAAGTCCGGGACAGGGGGGGACTAGCGATTAGGGAGCAGTACTTC. Protein product: CASSQVRDRGGLAIREQYF. Complete variable domain (other parts from reference TRBV5-8 and TRBJ2-7): EAGVTQSPTHLIKTRGQQATLRCSPISGHTSVYWYQQALGLGLQFLLWYDEGEERNRGNFPPRFSGRQFPNYSSELNVNALELEDSALYLCASSQVRDRGGLAIREQYFGPGTRLTVT.

Only one count was recorded for this clone. This chain connects TRBV19 to TRBJ1-2; TRBD1 might be the D (5 bases). The CDR3 consists of 13 residues. Germline CDR1 is LNHDA and CDR2 is SQIVND (reference sequence). Trimming cost V 6 bases and J 5 bases, with 13 bases left between them. DNA for the CDR3: TGTGCCAGTAGCGGGGGACTCATGTATGGCTACACCTTC. It translates to CASSGGLMYGYTF.

V is TRBV19 and J is TRBJ2-5; D is unresolved. Trimming stripped 6 bases from V and 5 bases from J, with 19 bases between. CDR1 LNHDA and CDR2 SQIVND come from the germline V gene (reference sequence). This CDR3 is built from 15 residues. CDR3 DNA: TGTGCCAGTAGCACCCAGGCCGCCAATGCGGAGACCCAGTACTTC. This sequence encodes CASSTQAANAETQYF.